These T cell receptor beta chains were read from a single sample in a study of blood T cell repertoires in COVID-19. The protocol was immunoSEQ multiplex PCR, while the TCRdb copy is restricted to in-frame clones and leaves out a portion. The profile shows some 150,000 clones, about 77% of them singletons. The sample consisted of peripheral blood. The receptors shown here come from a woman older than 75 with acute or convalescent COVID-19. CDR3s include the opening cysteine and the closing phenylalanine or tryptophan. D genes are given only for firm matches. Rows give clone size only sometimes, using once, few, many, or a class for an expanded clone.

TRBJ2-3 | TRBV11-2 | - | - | TGTGCCAGCAGCGGGTACGGGATCACAGATACGCAGTATTTT | CASSGYGITDTQYF
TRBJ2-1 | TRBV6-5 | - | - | TGTGCCAGCAGTTACTCGAGGCTTATGCTTCATGAGCAGTTCTTC | CASSYSRLMLHEQFF
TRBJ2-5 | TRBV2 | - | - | TGTGCCAGCAGAGGACAGCTAGGGGAGACCCAGTACTTC | CASRGQLGETQYF
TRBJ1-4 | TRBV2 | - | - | TGTGCCAGCGGCCGGGAAGGTCTCAATGAAAAACTGTTTTTT | CASGREGLNEKLFF
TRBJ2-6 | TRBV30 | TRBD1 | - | TGTGCCTGCCGAACCCGGGACAGGGTAGACTCTGGGGCCAACGTCCTGACTTTC | CACRTRDRVDSGANVLTF
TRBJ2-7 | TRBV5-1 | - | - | TGCGCCAGCAGCGCCGGACACCTCTCCTACGAGCAGTACTTC | CASSAGHLSYEQYF
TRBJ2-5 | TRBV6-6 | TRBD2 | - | TGTGCCAGCAGACCGACTAGCGGGGGGGCGGAAGAGACCCAGTACTTC | CASRPTSGGAEETQYF
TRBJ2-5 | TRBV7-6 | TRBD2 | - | TGTGCCAGCAGCATGGGACTAGCAAAAGAGACCCAGTACTTC | CASSMGLAKETQYF
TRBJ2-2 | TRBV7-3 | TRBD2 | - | TGTGCCAGCAGCCCCGGGACTAGCGGGAGATCGAACACCGGGGAGCTGTTTTTT | CASSPGTSGRSNTGELFF
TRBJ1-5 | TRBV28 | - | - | TGTGCCAGCAGCCAATCCACAAGGGGCGCGGGACAGCCCCAGCATTTT | CASSQSTRGAGQPQHF
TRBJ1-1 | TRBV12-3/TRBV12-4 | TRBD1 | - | TGTGCCAGCTCGACAGGGATGAACACTGAAGCTTTCTTT | CASSTGMNTEAFF
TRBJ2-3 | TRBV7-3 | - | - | TGTGCCAGCAGCCTCGGACAGTCCACAGATACGCAGTATTTT | CASSLGQSTDTQYF
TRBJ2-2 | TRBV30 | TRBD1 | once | TGTGCCTGGAGGTCAGGGGGCGCGGGCACCGGGGAGCTGTTTTTT | CAWRSGGAGTGELFF
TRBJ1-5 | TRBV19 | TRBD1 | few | TGTGCCAGTAGTAACATAAGGACAGGGATCTATCAGCCCCAGCATTTT | CASSNIRTGIYQPQHF
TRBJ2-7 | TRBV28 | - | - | TGTGCCAGCGGATGGCGGGCTCCTCTCTACGAGCAGTACTTC | CASGWRAPLYEQYF
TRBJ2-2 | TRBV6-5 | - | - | TGTGCCAGCAGTTACTCCGGGACTAACACCGGGGAGCTGTTTTTT | CASSYSGTNTGELFF
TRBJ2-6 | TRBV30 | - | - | TGTGCCTGGGAGGTCGGCGGCTGGTTCTCTGGGGCCAACGTCCTGACTTTC | CAWEVGGWFSGANVLTF
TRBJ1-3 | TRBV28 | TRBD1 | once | TGTGCCAGCAGTCCCCCGACAGGGCATGGAAACACCATATATTTT | CASSPPTGHGNTIYF
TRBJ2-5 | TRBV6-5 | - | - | TGTGCCAGCAGACAGTCCCAAGAGACCCAGTACTTC | CASRQSQETQYF
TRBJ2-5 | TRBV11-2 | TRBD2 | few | TGTGCCAGCAGCTCCTCCGGGACTATGTCCGGACGGGAGACCCAGTACTTC | CASSSSGTMSGRETQYF
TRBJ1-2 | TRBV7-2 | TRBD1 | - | TGTGCCAGCAGCTTAGGGGTAGACAGGGGCTATGGCTACACCTTC | CASSLGVDRGYGYTF
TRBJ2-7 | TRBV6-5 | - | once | TGTGCCAGCAGTTTTCAGGGAGGCGACTACGAGCAGTACTTC | CASSFQGGDYEQYF
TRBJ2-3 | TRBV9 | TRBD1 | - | TGTGCCAGCAGCGCCGCGACAGGGCCTAGCACAGATACGCAGTATTTT | CASSAATGPSTDTQYF
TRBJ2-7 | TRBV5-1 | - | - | TGCGCCAGCAGCCTTCCCCTACAGGCGACAGCGAGCTCCTACGAGCAGTACTTC | CASSLPLQATASSYEQYF
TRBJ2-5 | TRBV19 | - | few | TGTGCCAGCAGCCGCAGGGTTTGGGAGACCCAGTACTTC | CASSRRVWETQYF
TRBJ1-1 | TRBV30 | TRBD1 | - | TGTGCCTGGAGTGCGGACAGGGCGGTGGCCACTGAAGCTTTCTTT | CAWSADRAVATEAFF
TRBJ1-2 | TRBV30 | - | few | TGTGCCTGGAGTTCGGGGGTCTATGGCTACACCTTC | CAWSSGVYGYTF
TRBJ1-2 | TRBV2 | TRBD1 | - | TGTGCCAGCAGTGAGCAAGGGGGCTACTATGGCTACACCTTC | CASSEQGGYYGYTF
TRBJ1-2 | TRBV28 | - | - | TGTGCCAGCAACGTGGGGGGGGTCAGCGGCTACACCTTC | CASNVGGVSGYTF
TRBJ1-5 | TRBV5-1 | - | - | TGCGCCAGCAGCTTAAGGGAGGGCGCCAATCAGCCCCAGCATTTT | CASSLREGANQPQHF
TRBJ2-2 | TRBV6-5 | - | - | TGTGCCAGCACCACAGGGCGCTTGAACACCGGGGAGCTGTTTTTT | CASTTGRLNTGELFF
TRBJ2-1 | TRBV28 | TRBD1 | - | TGTGCCAGCAGTTTGGGTGGGACAGGGTCGAATGAGCAGTTCTTC | CASSLGGTGSNEQFF
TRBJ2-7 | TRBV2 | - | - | TGTGCCAGCAGGCAGGAGGTCATCGGGGAGCAGTACTTC | CASRQEVIGEQYF
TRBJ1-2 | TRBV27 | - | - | TGTGCCAGCAGCCTAAAGGGGGTCTGGGGTGATCGTAACTATGGCTACACCTTC | CASSLKGVWGDRNYGYTF
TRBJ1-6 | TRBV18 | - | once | TGTGCCAGCTCACCCACGGGTGAAAATTCACCCCTCCACTTT | CASSPTGENSPLHF
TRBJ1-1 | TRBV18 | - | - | TGTGCCAGCTCACCAGGGGCGAACACTGAAGCTTTCTTT | CASSPGANTEAFF
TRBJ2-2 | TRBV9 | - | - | TGTGCCAGCAGCGTAATCCGTCGTGGAGGCCCTCGGGGCACCGGGGAGCTGTTTTTT | CASSVIRRGGPRGTGELFF
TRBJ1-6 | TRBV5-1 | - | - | TGCGCCAGCAGCTCGCGGGGGACTAATTCACCCCTCCACTTT | CASSSRGTNSPLHF
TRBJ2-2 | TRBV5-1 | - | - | TGCGCCAGCAGCTTCATAACCGGAGGAAGGTCCTTCGGGGAGCTGTTTTTT | CASSFITGGRSFGELFF
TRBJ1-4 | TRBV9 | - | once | TGTGCCAGCAGCCAGGGAGGATTTCGAGAAAAACTGTTTTTT | CASSQGGFREKLFF
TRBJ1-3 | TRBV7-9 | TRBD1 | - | TGTGCCAGCAGCCCCGGGACAGCTGGAAACACCATATATTTT | CASSPGTAGNTIYF
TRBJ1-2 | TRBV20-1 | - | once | TGCAGTGCTAGTAGACAGAACTATGGCTACACCTTC | CSASRQNYGYTF
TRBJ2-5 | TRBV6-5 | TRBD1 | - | TGTGCCAGCAGGACAGGGACAGCAGGAGAAGAGACCCAGTACTTC | CASRTGTAGEETQYF
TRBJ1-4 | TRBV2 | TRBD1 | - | TGTGCCAGCAGTCGCCTGGACAGGGGTAATGAAAAACTGTTTTTT | CASSRLDRGNEKLFF
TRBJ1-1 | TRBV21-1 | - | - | TGTGCCAGCAGCCCGACGACAGAACTGAACACTGAAGCTTTCTTT | CASSPTTELNTEAFF
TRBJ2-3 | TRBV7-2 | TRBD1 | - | TGTGCCAGCAGCCCGGGACAGGCATACTTGGGGGATACGCAGTATTTT | CASSPGQAYLGDTQYF
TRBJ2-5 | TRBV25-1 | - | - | TGTGCCAGCAGAAGGGGGGGGGCGGAGACCCAGTACTTC | CASRRGGAETQYF
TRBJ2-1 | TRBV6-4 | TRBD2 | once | TGTGCCAGCAGTGACCCGGCGGGAGGGAGGGGGAATGAGCAGTTCTTC | CASSDPAGGRGNEQFF
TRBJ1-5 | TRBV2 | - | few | TGTGCCGGCAAACAGGAGTTCAATCAGCCCCAGCATTTT | CAGKQEFNQPQHF
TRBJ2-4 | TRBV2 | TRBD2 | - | TGTGCCAGCAGTTCTCAACCCGGGACTAGCGGGGGTCTAGCCAAAAACATTCAGTACTTC | CASSSQPGTSGGLAKNIQYF
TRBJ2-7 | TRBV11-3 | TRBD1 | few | TGTGCCAGCAGCTTGACAGGGGTCGAGCAGTACTTC | CASSLTGVEQYF
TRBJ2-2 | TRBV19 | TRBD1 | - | TGTGCCAGTAACCAAGGGACAGGGGGCACCGGGGAGCTGTTTTTT | CASNQGTGGTGELFF
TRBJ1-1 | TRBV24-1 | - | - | TGTGCCACCAGTGTTCGGGGCGGGGCTGAAGCTTTCTTT | CATSVRGGAEAFF
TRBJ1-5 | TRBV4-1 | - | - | TGCGCCAGCAGCCAAGGAGCAGGTTATCAGCCCCAGCATTTT | CASSQGAGYQPQHF
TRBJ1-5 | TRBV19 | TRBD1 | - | TGTGCCAGTAGTACCTCACAGGGGTGGAATCAGCCCCAGCATTTT | CASSTSQGWNQPQHF
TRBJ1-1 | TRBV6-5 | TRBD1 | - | TGTGCCAGCAGCCCGGGACAGAGGAACACTGAAGCTTTCTTT | CASSPGQRNTEAFF
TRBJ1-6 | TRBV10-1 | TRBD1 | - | TGCGCCAGCCCATCCGATCCCGACAGGGTCAATTCACCCCTCCACTTT | CASPSDPDRVNSPLHF
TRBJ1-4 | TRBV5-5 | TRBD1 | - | TGTGCCAGCAGCGTCCTCCCTGGGGACAGTGTTAATGAAAAACTGTTTTTT | CASSVLPGDSVNEKLFF
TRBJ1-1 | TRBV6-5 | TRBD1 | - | TGTGCCAGCAGATTCGAGGACAGGCCGAACACTGAAGCTTTCTTT | CASRFEDRPNTEAFF